A single sample is the source of the 32 T cell receptor beta chains below, sequenced in a study of cytomegalovirus exposure and HLA in healthy donors. Method: immunoSEQ multiplex PCR; TCRdb's copy keeps in-frame clones and lacks some. The profile shows hundreds of thousands of clones, 88% of them singletons. The sample comprised PBMCs. The receptors stem from a young woman in good health and CMV-seronegative.

The chain carries TRBV6-5 and TRBJ2-2; 9 nucleotides agree with TRBD2. The trim removed 6 bases at V and 6 bases at J, leaving 8 bases unmatched. CDR1 is MNHEY and CDR2 is SVGAGI in the germline V gene. The CDR3 is 15 residues long. CDR3 nucleotides: TGTGCCAGCAGGCAATCCGGGACTAGCTCCGGGGAGCTGTTTTTT. It specifies CASRQSGTSSGELFF.

The sample holds many counts of this clone. The rearrangement uses TRBV15 and TRBJ2-7; 7 nucleotides align to TRBD2. V shed 1 base, J shed 7 bases, and the junction held 13 bases outside the gene matches. Per germline, CDR1 LNHNV and CDR2 YYDKDF (reference sequence). This CDR3 spans 16 amino acids. The DNA of the CDR3 is TGTGCCACCAGCAGAGGACAAGGGAGGGCAAGTAGAGAGCAGTACTTC. Translating it yields CATSRGQGRASREQYF.

The rearrangement joins TRBV11-3 to TRBJ2-2, with 13 nucleotides matching TRBD2. Per germline, CDR1 SGHNT and CDR2 YENEEA. The CDR3 has 18 amino acids. V gave up 5 bases and J gave up 3 bases; unmatched junction bases: 9. In DNA form, the CDR3 reads TGTGCCAGCAGCCCGGGGACTAGCGGGGCTTTGGACACCGGGGAGCTGTTTTTT. Encoded protein: CASSPGTSGALDTGELFF.

The chain recombines TRBV18 with TRBJ1-5, with D hard to call. Germline loops: CDR1 KGHSH, CDR2 LQKENI. This CDR3 comprises 18 residues. The V gene lost 3 bases and the J gene lost 0 bases, with 18 bases spanning the gap. The CDR3 coding sequence is TGTGCCAGCTCACCCGGTCAGGAGGTGAGATATAGCAATCAGCCCCAGCATTTT. This translates into CASSPGQEVRYSNQPQHF.

The chain combines TRBV7-2 with TRBJ2-1; 7 bases align to TRBD2. From germline, CDR1 is SGHTA and CDR2 FQGNSA. Unmatched junction bases numbered 10, after V lost 1 base and J lost 7 bases. The CDR3 is made up of 16 amino acids. The CDR3 region is CASSLVAGATPNEQFF. CDR3 DNA sequence: TGTGCCAGCAGCTTAGTTGCGGGAGCGACTCCTAATGAGCAGTTCTTC.

CDR3 DNA: TGCGCCAGCAGCTTAACGGGACTAGCGAGGTACGAGCAGTACTTC. Protein product: CASSLTGLARYEQYF. The rearrangement links TRBV5-1 to TRBJ2-7, with 10 bases matching TRBD2. This CDR3 comprises 15 residues. V was pared by 2 bases and J by 4 bases, with 6 bases of the junction left unmatched. Germline CDR1 is SGHRS and CDR2 is YFSETQ.

The J gene is TRBJ2-7, the V gene TRBV18, with a possible D match to TRBD1 (5 bases). CDR1 is KGHSH, CDR2 LQKENI, per germline. The CDR3 runs to 13 residues. Trimming cost V 1 base and J 5 bases, with 9 bases left between them. CDR3 loop: CASSPRTTHEQYF. The DNA for the CDR3 is TGTGCCAGCTCACCACGGACAACTCACGAGCAGTACTTC.

The chain combines TRBV7-7 with TRBJ2-5; TRBD1 agrees at 7 bases. CDR1 and CDR2 (germline): SSHAT, FNYEAQ (reference sequence). Losses at the gene ends were 4 bases for V and 1 base for J; bases not matched to a gene: 3. This CDR3 spans 14 amino acids. The CDR3 loop reads CASSSGTVQETQYF. DNA of the CDR3: TGTGCCAGCAGCTCCGGGACAGTCCAAGAGACCCAGTACTTC.

This clone was found a few times. This chain connects TRBV7-9 to TRBJ2-2, with TRBD1 matching over 7 bases. V was pared by 4 bases and J by 5 bases, with 7 bases of the junction left unmatched. This CDR3 comprises 15 residues. The germline CDR1 and CDR2 sequences are SEHNR and FQNEAQ (reference sequence). The CDR3 spells CASSWPGGWTGELFF. The CDR3 region has the DNA TGTGCCAGCAGCTGGCCAGGGGGATGGACCGGGGAGCTGTTTTTT.

The V gene is TRBV2, the J gene TRBJ2-7; tentatively, D is TRBD1 (6 bases). The ends were cut back, 10 bases at V and 4 bases at J, with 14 bases in the middle. The length of the CDR3 is 12 residues. The germline gives CDR1 SNHLY, CDR2 FYNNEI. This CDR3 reads CATQTTGYEQYF. In DNA, the CDR3 is TGTGCCACCCAAACCACAGGGTACGAGCAGTACTTC.

The V and J genes are TRBV6-5 and TRBJ1-5; D is possibly TRBD1 (6 bases). Germline lookup yields CDR1 MNHEY and CDR2 SVGAGI. The CDR3 covers 14 residues. The V end lost 5 bases, the J end lost 3 bases, and 11 bases lay between the germline ends. The CDR3 sequence: CASSSGGPNQPQHF. The DNA of the CDR3 is TGTGCCAGCAGTAGTGGGGGCCCCAATCAGCCCCAGCATTTT.

The chain recombines TRBV5-4 with TRBJ1-4; 9 bases map to TRBD1. Trimming took 2 bases from V and 11 from J; bases not matched to a gene: 7. This CDR3 comprises 14 residues. Germline loops: CDR1 SGHNT, CDR2 YYREEE (reference sequence). CDR3 nucleotides: TGTGCCAGCAGCTTACCGGGACAGGGTGACAAACTGTTTTTT. It yields the protein CASSLPGQGDKLFF.

V and J are TRBV27 and TRBJ2-7, with a tentative D call TRBD2 (6 bases). This CDR3 has 14 residues. Trimming removed 2 bases from V and 7 bases from J, with 15 bases in between. Per the germline V gene, CDR1 is MNHEY and CDR2 is SMNVEV (reference sequence). The chain's CDR3 is CASSLDGGSREQYF. The CDR3 DNA reads TGTGCCAGCAGTTTAGATGGAGGGTCAAGGGAGCAGTACTTC.

The chain joins TRBV4-1 to TRBJ2-2; 7 bases map to TRBD2. This CDR3 spans 15 amino acids. Looked up from germline, CDR1 is MGHRA and CDR2 is YSYEKL. The V and J ends lost 3 bases and 5 bases, in that order; junction bases with no gene match: 6. CDR3 protein: CASSQPGGRTGELFF. As DNA, the CDR3 is TGCGCCAGCAGCCAGCCGGGGGGAAGGACCGGGGAGCTGTTTTTT.

CDR3 protein: CASSETGLAGTYEQYF. The CDR3 region has the DNA TGTGCCAGCAGTGAGACGGGACTAGCGGGTACCTACGAGCAGTACTTC. The chain has TRBV25-1 and TRBJ2-7, with 12 bases matching TRBD2. The CDR3 is made up of 16 amino acids. Germline values: CDR1 MGHDK, CDR2 SYGVNS. The V segment lost 3 bases and the J segment 2 bases; nucleotides outside the gene matches: 5.

The chain uses TRBV19 and TRBJ2-7, with a tentative D call TRBD1 (5 bases). Germline loops: CDR1 LNHDA, CDR2 SQIVND (reference sequence). The CDR3 is 15 amino acids. With 1 base removed from V and 2 bases from J, the gap between germline ends came to 12 bases. This chain's CDR3 is CASSIVGAGTYEQYF. The CDR3 DNA is TGTGCCAGTAGTATAGTTGGGGCAGGAACCTACGAGCAGTACTTC.

The chain combines TRBV28 with TRBJ2-1, with D maybe TRBD1 (5 bases). The germline V gene has CDR1 MDHEN and CDR2 SYDVKM. Trimming cost V 7 bases and J 7 bases, with 20 bases left between them. The CDR3 totals 15 residues. CDR3 residues: CASTMGPSRANEQFF. DNA for the CDR3: TGTGCCAGCACCATGGGGCCTTCTAGGGCGAATGAGCAGTTCTTC.

The V gene is TRBV14, the J gene TRBJ2-1; 7 nucleotides agree with TRBD2. Germline CDR1 is SGHDN and CDR2 is FVKESK. The length of the CDR3 is 15 residues. J lost 6 bases, V lost 0 bases, and 5 bases had no gene match. The CDR3, as DNA: TGTGCCAGCAGCCAAGATTACGGACTAGGCAATGAGCAGTTCTTC. Protein sequence: CASSQDYGLGNEQFF.

The chain couples TRBV16 to TRBJ2-7; D perhaps matches TRBD1 (6 bases). The CDR3 runs 14 residues. The V gene's germline CDR1 is KGHSY and CDR2 FQNENV. V was shortened by 4 bases and J by 2 bases, with 12 bases between the two germline ends. The CDR3 loop is CASSRRTAPYEQYF. The CDR3 coding sequence is TGTGCCAGCAGCCGCCGGACAGCTCCCTACGAGCAGTACTTC.

The chain is built from TRBV9 and TRBJ2-7; 7 bases align to TRBD2. CDR1 is SGDLS, CDR2 YYNGEE, per germline. The V gene end was trimmed by 4 bases and the J gene end by 0 bases; junction bases not matched to a gene: 1. The CDR3 has 13 amino acids. As DNA, the CDR3 is TGTGCCAGCAGCCCGGGAGGCTCCTACGAGCAGTACTTC. Amino acid sequence: CASSPGGSYEQYF.

The chain couples TRBV5-1 to TRBJ2-1, with TRBD2 identical over 8 bases. Trimming took 6 bases from V and 2 from J; bases not matched to a gene: 4. CDR3 length: 14 amino acids. Germline CDR1 SGHRS, CDR2 YFSETQ. The CDR3 DNA follows: TGCGCCAGCACCCGGGAGGGCACCTACAATGAGCAGTTCTTC. Its translation: CASTREGTYNEQFF. Looking up the rest from reference TRBV5-1 and TRBJ2-1 gives the full variable domain: KAGVTQTPRYLIKTRGQQVTLSCSPISGHRSVSWYQQTPGQGLQFLFEYFSETQRNKGNFPGRFSGRQFSNSRSEMNVSTLELGDSALYLCASTREGTYNEQFFGPGTRLTVL.

This clone was picked up a small number of times. The chain combines TRBV7-2 with TRBJ1-2; no clear D gene. V lost 1 base to trimming and J lost 5 bases, with 11 bases between them. There are 14 residues in the CDR3. CDR1 and CDR2 (germline): SGHTA, FQGNSA. The CDR3 is CASSLVRLRYGYTF. DNA for the CDR3: TGTGCCAGCAGCTTAGTGAGACTTCGGTATGGCTACACCTTC.

The chain couples TRBV6-5 to TRBJ2-5; D perhaps matches TRBD2 (6 bases). CDR3 length: 12 residues. The V gene's germline CDR1 is MNHEY and CDR2 SVGAGI. Trimming removed 8 bases at V and 2 bases at J, with 9 bases between. This CDR3 reads CASRAGQETQYF. The DNA for the CDR3 is TGTGCCAGCCGGGCGGGGCAAGAGACCCAGTACTTC.

The chain recombines TRBV27 with TRBJ2-7; D is perhaps TRBD1 (5 bases). Trimming removed 2 bases at V and 5 bases at J, with 10 bases between. The CDR3 runs 13 residues. Germline V lookup: CDR1 MNHEY, CDR2 SMNVEV (reference sequence). In DNA, the CDR3 is TGTGCCAGCAGTTTAGATGGACACAACGAGCAGTACTTC. As protein: CASSLDGHNEQYF.

The chain uses TRBV7-6 and TRBJ1-1; maybe TRBD1 (6 bases). This CDR3 comprises 14 residues. CDR1 and CDR2 (germline): SGHVS, FNYEAQ. With 4 bases removed from V and 3 bases from J, the gap between germline ends came to 12 bases. The chain's CDR3 is CASSSNREYTEAFF. CDR3 sequence (DNA): TGTGCCAGCAGCTCTAACAGGGAGTACACTGAAGCTTTCTTT.

This clone was observed a handful of times. The CDR3 nucleotides read TGTGCCTGGAGCGGGAAGACAGGGGGTTCACCCCTCCACTTT. It yields the protein CAWSGKTGGSPLHF. This chain links TRBV30 with TRBJ1-6; 9 bases match TRBD1. Looked up from germline, CDR1 is GTSNPN and CDR2 is SVGIG (reference sequence). The CDR3 sequence is 14 residues long. Losses at the gene ends were 3 bases for V and 9 bases for J; bases not matched to a gene: 6. The variable domain in full, with the rest retrieved from reference TRBV30 and TRBJ1-6, is SQTIHQWPATLVQPVGSPLSLECTVEGTSNPNLYWYRQAAGRGLQLLFYSVGIGQISSEVPQNLSASRPQDRQFILSSKKLLLSDSGFYLCAWSGKTGGSPLHFGNGTRLTVT.

The CDR3 protein is CASSLLFNEQFF. For the CDR3, the DNA is TGTGCCAGCAGCTTACTTTTCAATGAGCAGTTCTTC. V gene TRBV7-6 combines with J gene TRBJ2-1; D remains unclear. Germline values: CDR1 SGHVS, CDR2 FNYEAQ. The CDR3 runs to 12 residues. The ends were cut back, 2 bases at V and 6 bases at J, with 5 bases in the middle.

J is TRBJ2-7 and V is TRBV11-2; D unresolved. The CDR3 is made up of 12 amino acids. CDR1 and CDR2 from the germline V gene are SGHAT and FQNNGV. The V gene lost 1 base and the J gene lost 2 bases, with 3 bases spanning the gap. The CDR3 protein is CASSLATYEQYF. CDR3 DNA: TGTGCCAGCAGCTTAGCAACCTACGAGCAGTACTTC.

The V gene is TRBV5-1, the J gene TRBJ1-2; D unclear. Germline V lookup: CDR1 SGHRS, CDR2 YFSETQ. The CDR3 runs 16 residues. Trimming pared 0 bases from V and 5 bases from J, leaving 17 bases between. The CDR3 DNA is TGCGCCAGCAGCTTGGATTTAGAGGGAATTTGGTATGGCTACACCTTC. This sequence encodes CASSLDLEGIWYGYTF.

CDR3 region: CASSLRGGTDTQYF. Written as DNA, the CDR3 is TGTGCCAGCAGCTTACGGGGGGGCACAGATACGCAGTATTTT. The chain joins TRBV7-2 to TRBJ2-3; 7 positions match TRBD2. In germline, CDR1 is SGHTA, CDR2 FQGNSA. The CDR3 is made up of 14 amino acids. Trimming cost V 2 bases and J 1 base; bases outside gene matches: 0.

The chain has TRBV5-1 and TRBJ1-1; a weak D match, TRBD1 (6 bases). V lost 4 bases and J lost 1, with 8 bases in between. The CDR3 sequence is 13 residues long. Per the germline V gene, CDR1 is SGHRS and CDR2 is YFSETQ. The DNA for the CDR3 is TGCGCCAGCAGCCCGACAGGGAACACTGAAGCTTTCTTT. Protein sequence: CASSPTGNTEAFF.

In its sample, this clone was seen once. The genes are TRBV7-2 and TRBJ2-1; 13 positions match TRBD2. Germline lookup yields CDR1 SGHTA and CDR2 FQGNSA. The CDR3 runs 19 residues. With 1 base clipped from V and 6 bases from J, the junction kept 12 bases outside the gene matches. CDR3 sequence reads: CASSLESAGTSGMRNEQFF. Here the CDR3 DNA reads TGTGCCAGCAGCTTAGAAAGCGCCGGGACTAGCGGGATGCGCAATGAGCAGTTCTTC.